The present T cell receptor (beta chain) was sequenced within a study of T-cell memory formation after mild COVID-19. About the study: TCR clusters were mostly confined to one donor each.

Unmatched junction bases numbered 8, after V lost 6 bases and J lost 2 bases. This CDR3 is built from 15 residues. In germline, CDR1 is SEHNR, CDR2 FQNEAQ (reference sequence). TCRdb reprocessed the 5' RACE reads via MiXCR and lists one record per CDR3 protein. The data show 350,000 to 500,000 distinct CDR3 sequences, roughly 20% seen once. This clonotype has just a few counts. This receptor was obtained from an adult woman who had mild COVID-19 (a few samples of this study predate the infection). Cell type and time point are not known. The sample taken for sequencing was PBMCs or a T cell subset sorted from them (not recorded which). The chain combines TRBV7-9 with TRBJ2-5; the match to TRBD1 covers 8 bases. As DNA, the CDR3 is TGTGCCAGCAGGGGGACAGGAGCGGCGCAAGAGACCCAGTACTTC. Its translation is CASRGTGAAQETQYF.